This is a list of T cell receptor beta chains from one sample in a study of early T cells in non-severe SARS-CoV-2 infection. TCRdb fed the 5' RACE reads into MiXCR, producing one record per CDR3 protein. The repertoire holds over 55,000 distinct CDR3 sequences, with approximately 13% as singletons. Specimen: whole blood. The origin of the receptors is an adult who was a healthcare worker with PCR-confirmed SARS-CoV-2 infection or an uninfected control (not recorded which). The CDR3 runs from the conserved cysteine through the conserved F or W. A D gene is named only where the DNA matches it firmly. Clone sizes are given selectively: once, few, many, or a class where the clone is expanded.

j_call | clone_size | v_call | cdr3_length | d_call | cdr3_nt | cdr3_aa
TRBJ1-3 | . | TRBV7-2 | 15 | . | TGTGCCAGCAGCCGGTTTGGCCCCTCTGAAAACACCATATATTTT | CASSRFGPSENTIYF
TRBJ2-5 | few | TRBV11-2 | 12 | . | TGTGCCAGCATGGGGCCACAAGAGACCCAGTACTTC | CASMGPQETQYF
TRBJ2-7 | many | TRBV7-2 | 14 | . | TGTGCCAGCAGCGCCGCGGGGACTGCTTACGAGCAGTACTTC | CASSAAGTAYEQYF
TRBJ2-2 | many | TRBV7-9 | 15 | TRBD1 | TGTGCCAGCAGCTTAGGTGGGGACAGAACCGGGGAGCTGTTTTTT | CASSLGGDRTGELFF
TRBJ2-7 | many | TRBV27 | 14 | TRBD1 | TGTGCCAGCCCCTTACAGGGGACACTTTACGAGCAGTACTTC | CASPLQGTLYEQYF
TRBJ2-2 | many | TRBV6-2/TRBV6-3 | 13 | TRBD1 | TGTGCCAGCAGGCCCACAGGGGCCGGGGAGCTGTTTTTT | CASRPTGAGELFF
TRBJ2-7 | . | TRBV20-1 | 11 | TRBD2 | TGCAGTGTGTGGGAGGGTTACGAGCAGTACTTC | CSVWEGYEQYF
TRBJ2-7 | many | TRBV12-3/TRBV12-4 | 15 | . | TGTGCCAGCAGTGATCGCCGGAGCGGCTCCTGGGAGCAGTACTTC | CASSDRRSGSWEQYF
TRBJ1-2 | . | TRBV10-3 | 13 | . | TGTGCCATCAGCCGCGAAGGGGAGGATGGCTACACCTTC | CAISREGEDGYTF
TRBJ1-5 | many | TRBV5-6 | 18 | TRBD1 | TGTGCCAGCAGCCTAGGGACAGGGGGCGTTACTAGCAATCAGCCCCAGCATTTT | CASSLGTGGVTSNQPQHF
TRBJ2-3 | many | TRBV30 | 15 | . | TGTGCCTGGAGTGGTCAGGGCGTCGGGGCAGATACGCAGTATTTT | CAWSGQGVGADTQYF
TRBJ2-4 | many | TRBV29-1 | 16 | TRBD2 | TGCAGCGTTAGGACTAGCGGGAGTACGGCCAAAAACATTCAGTACTTC | CSVRTSGSTAKNIQYF
TRBJ1-2 | many | TRBV28 | 13 | . | TGTGCCAGCAGAGCTCCAGGGGCAACGGGCTACACCTTC | CASRAPGATGYTF
TRBJ2-7 | many | TRBV24-1 | 15 | TRBD1 | TGTGCCACCAGTGATTCGACAGGGAGCCGCTACGAGCAGTACTTC | CATSDSTGSRYEQYF
TRBJ2-3 | . | TRBV29-1 | 15 | TRBD2 | TGCAGCGTTGAAGGGGGACTAGCGGGTGAAGATACGCAGTATTTT | CSVEGGLAGEDTQYF
TRBJ1-2 | . | TRBV7-9 | 15 | . | TGTGCCAGCCCCGATCCAGGCAGCCTCAACTATGGCTACACCTTC | CASPDPGSLNYGYTF